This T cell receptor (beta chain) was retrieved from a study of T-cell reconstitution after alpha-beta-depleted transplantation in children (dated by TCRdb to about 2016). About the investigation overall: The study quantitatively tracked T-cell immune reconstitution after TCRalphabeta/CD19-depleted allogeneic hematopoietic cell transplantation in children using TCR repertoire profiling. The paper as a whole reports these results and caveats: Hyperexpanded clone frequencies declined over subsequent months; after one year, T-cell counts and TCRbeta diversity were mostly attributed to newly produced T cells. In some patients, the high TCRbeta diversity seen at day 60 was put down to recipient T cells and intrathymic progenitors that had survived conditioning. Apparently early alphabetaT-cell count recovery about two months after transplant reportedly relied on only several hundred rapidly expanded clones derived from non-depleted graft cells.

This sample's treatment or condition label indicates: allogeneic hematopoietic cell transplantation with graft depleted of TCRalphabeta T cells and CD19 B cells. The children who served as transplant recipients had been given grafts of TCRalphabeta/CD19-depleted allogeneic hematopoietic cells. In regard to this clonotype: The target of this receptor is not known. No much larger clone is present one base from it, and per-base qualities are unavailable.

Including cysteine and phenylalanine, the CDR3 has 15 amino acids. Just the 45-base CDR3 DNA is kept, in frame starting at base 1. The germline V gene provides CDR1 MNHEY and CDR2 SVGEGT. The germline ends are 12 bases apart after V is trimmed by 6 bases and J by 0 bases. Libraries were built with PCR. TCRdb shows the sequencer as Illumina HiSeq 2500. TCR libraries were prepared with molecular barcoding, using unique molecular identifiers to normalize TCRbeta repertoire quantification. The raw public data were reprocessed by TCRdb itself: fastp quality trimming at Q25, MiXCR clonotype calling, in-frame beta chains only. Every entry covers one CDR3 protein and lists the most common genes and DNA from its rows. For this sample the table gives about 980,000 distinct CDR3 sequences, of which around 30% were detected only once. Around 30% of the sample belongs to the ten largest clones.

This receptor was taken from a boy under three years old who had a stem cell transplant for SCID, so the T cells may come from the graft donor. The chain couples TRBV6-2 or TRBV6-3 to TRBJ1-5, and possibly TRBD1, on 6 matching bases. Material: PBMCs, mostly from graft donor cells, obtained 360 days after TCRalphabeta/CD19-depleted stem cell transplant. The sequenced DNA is TGTGCCAGCAGCCCAGGACAGATTAGCAATCAGCCCCAGCATTTT. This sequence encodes CASSPGQISNQPQHF.